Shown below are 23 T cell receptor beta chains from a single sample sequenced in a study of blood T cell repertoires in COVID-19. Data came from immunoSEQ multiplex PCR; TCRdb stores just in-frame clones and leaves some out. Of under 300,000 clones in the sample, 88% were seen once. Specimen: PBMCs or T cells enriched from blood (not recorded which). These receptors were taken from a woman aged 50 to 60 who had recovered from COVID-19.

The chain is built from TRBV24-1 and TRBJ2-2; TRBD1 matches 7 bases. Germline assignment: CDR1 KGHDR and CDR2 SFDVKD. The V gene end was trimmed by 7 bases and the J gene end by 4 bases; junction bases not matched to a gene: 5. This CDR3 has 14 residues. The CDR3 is CATRGTASTGELFF. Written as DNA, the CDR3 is TGTGCCACCAGAGGGACAGCTTCCACCGGGGAGCTGTTTTTT.

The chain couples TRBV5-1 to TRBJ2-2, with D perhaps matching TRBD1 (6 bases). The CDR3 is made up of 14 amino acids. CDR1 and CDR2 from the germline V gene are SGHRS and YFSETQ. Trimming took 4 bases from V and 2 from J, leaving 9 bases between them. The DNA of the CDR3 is TGCGCCAGCAGCGTGGACAGCAACACCGGGGAGCTGTTTTTT. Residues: CASSVDSNTGELFF.

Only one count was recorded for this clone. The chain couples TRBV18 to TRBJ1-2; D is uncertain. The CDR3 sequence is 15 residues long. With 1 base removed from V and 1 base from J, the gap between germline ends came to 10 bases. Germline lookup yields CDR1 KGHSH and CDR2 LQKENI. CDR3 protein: CASSPRIDSNYGYTF. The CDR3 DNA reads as TGTGCCAGCTCACCACGAATAGATAGTAACTATGGCTACACCTTC.

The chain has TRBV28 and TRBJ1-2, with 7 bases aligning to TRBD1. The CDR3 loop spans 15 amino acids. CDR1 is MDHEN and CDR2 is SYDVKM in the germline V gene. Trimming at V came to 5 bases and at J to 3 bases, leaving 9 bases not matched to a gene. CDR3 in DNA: TGTGCCAGCAGTCCGACCAACAGGGGACACTATGGCTACACCTTC. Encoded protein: CASSPTNRGHYGYTF.

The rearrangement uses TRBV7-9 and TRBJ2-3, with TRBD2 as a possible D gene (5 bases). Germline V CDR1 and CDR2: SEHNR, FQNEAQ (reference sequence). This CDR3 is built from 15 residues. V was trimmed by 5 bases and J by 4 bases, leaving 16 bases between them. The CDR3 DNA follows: TGTGCCAGCAGCCCGCGAGGGCCAGCCCCAGATACGCAGTATTTT. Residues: CASSPRGPAPDTQYF.

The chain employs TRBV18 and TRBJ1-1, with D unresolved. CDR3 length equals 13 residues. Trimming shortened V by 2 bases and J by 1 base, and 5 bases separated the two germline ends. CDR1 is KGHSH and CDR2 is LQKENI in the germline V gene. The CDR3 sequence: CASSPGRNTEAFF. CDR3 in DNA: TGTGCCAGCTCACCAGGGAGGAACACTGAAGCTTTCTTT.

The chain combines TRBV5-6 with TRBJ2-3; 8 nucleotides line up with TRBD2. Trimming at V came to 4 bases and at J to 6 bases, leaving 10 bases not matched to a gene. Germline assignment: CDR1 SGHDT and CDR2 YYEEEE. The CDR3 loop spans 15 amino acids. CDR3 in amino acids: CASSLSGVVVDTQYF. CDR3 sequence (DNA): TGTGCCAGCAGCCTTAGCGGGGTGGTTGTTGATACGCAGTATTTT. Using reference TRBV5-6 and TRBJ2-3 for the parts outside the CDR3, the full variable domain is DAGVTQSPTHLIKTRGQQVTLRCSPKSGHDTVSWYQQALGQGPQFIFQYYEEEERQRGNFPDRFSGHQFPNYSSELNVNALLLGDSALYLCASSLSGVVVDTQYFGPGTRLTVL.

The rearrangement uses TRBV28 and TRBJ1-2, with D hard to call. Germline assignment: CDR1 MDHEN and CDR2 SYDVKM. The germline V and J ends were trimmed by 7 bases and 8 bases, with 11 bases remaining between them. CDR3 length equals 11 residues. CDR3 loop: CASTSGYGYTF. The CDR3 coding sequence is TGTGCCAGCACCTCCGGTTACGGCTACACCTTC.

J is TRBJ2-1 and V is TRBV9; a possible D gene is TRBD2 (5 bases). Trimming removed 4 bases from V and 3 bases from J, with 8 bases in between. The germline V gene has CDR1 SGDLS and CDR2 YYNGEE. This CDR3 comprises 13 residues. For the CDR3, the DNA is TGTGCCAGCAGCCCCCGGGGCTACAATGAGCAGTTCTTC. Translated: CASSPRGYNEQFF.

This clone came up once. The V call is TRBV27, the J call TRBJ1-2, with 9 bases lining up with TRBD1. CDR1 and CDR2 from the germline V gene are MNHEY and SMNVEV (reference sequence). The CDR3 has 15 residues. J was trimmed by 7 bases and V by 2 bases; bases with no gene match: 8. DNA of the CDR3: TGTGCCAGCAGTTTAATGGGAGGGGGACAGGGTGGCTACACCTTC. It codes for CASSLMGGGQGGYTF.

The chain's CDR3 is CASSLGTALNQETQYF. As DNA, the CDR3 is TGTGCCAGCAGCTTAGGGACAGCCCTAAACCAAGAGACCCAGTACTTC. The chain has TRBV7-2 and TRBJ2-5, with a tentative D call TRBD1 (6 bases). The germline CDR1 and CDR2 sequences are SGHTA and FQGNSA. The length of the CDR3 is 16 residues. The V gene lost 1 base and the J gene lost 0 bases, with 12 bases spanning the gap.

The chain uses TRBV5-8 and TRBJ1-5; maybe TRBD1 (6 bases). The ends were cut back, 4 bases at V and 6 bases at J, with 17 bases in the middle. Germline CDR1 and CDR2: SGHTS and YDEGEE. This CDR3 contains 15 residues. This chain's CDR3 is CASSPAGQRVQPQHF. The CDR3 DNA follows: TGTGCCAGCAGCCCGGCCGGACAGCGAGTTCAGCCCCAGCATTTT.

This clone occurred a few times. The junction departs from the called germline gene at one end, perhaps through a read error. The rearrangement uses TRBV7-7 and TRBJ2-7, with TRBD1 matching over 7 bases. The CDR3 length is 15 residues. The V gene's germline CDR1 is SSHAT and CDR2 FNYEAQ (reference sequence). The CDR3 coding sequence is TGTGCTAGCAGCCAATCAACCGGGACAGCCTACGAGCAGTACTTC. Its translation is CASSQSTGTAYEQYF.

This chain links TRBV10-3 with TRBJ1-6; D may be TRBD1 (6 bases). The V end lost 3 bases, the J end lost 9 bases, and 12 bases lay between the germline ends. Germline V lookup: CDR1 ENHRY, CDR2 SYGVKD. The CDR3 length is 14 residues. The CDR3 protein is CAISDQGQLSPLHF. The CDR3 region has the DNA TGTGCCATCAGTGACCAAGGACAGCTTTCACCCCTCCACTTT.

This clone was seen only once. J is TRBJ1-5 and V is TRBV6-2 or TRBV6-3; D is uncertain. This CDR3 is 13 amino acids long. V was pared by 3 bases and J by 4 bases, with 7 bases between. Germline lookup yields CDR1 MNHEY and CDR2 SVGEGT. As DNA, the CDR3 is TGTGCCAGCAGTTATTATAGAAATCAGCCCCAGCATTTT. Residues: CASSYYRNQPQHF.

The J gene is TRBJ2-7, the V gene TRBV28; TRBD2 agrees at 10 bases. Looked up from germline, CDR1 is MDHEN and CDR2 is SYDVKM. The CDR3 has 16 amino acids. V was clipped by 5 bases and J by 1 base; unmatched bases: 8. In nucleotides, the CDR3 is TGTGCCAGCAGTGGCATGACTAGCGGGCCGTCCTACGAGCAGTACTTC. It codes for CASSGMTSGPSYEQYF.

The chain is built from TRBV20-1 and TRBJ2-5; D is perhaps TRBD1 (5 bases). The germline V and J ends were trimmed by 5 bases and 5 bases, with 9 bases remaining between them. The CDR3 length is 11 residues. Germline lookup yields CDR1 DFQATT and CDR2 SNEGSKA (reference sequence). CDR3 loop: CSAWGSETQYF. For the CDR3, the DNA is TGCAGTGCTTGGGGCTCGGAGACCCAGTACTTC.

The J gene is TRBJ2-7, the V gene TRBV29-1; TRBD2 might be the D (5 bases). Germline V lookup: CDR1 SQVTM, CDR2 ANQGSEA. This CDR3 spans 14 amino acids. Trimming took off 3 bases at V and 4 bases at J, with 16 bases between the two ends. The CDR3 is CSVDFGGRGYEQYF. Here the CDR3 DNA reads TGCAGCGTTGATTTTGGCGGGCGAGGGTACGAGCAGTACTTC.

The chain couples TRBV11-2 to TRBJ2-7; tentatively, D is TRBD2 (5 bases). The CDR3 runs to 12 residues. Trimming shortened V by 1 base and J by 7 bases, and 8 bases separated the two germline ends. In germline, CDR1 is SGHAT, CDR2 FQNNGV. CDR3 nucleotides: TGTGCCAGCAGCTTAGCGGAGGCTGAGCAGTACTTC. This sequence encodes CASSLAEAEQYF.

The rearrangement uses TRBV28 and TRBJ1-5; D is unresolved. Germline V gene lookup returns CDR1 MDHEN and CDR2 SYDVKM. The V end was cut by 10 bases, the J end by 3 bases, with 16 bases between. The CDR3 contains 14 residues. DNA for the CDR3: TGTGCCACCTCCGACACGCTCACCAATCAGCCCCAGCATTTT. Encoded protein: CATSDTLTNQPQHF.

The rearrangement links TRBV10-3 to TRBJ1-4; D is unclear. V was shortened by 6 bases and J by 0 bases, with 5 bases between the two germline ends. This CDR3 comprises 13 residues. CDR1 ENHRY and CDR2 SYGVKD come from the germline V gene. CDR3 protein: CAIRGATNEKLFF. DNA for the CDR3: TGTGCCATCAGGGGAGCAACTAATGAAAAACTGTTTTTT.

CDR3 residues: CASSSLAGLTDTQYF. The CDR3 nucleotides are TGTGCCAGTAGTTCCTTAGCGGGACTCACAGATACGCAGTATTTT. The rearrangement joins TRBV19 to TRBJ2-3; 8 nucleotides line up with TRBD2. The CDR3 consists of 15 residues. Germline-derived CDR1 and CDR2 are LNHDA and SQIVND (reference sequence). After removal of 5 bases from V and 2 bases from J, the junction contained 6 bases not matched to a gene.

Here the CDR3 reads CASSLVFILGGANTEAFF. The CDR3 DNA is TGTGCCAGCAGCTTGGTATTTATTCTTGGAGGGGCGAACACTGAAGCTTTCTTT. The V gene is TRBV5-5, the J gene TRBJ1-1; a weak D match, TRBD1 (5 bases). The CDR3 has 18 amino acids. V lost 0 bases and J 1 base, leaving 19 bases between the germline ends. The germline gives CDR1 SGHKS, CDR2 YYEKEE (reference sequence). Complete variable domain (other parts from reference TRBV5-5 and TRBJ1-1): DAGVTQSPTHLIKTRGQQVTLRCSPISGHKSVSWYQQVLGQGPQFIFQYYEKEERGRGNFPDRFSARQFPNYSSELNVNALLLGDSALYLCASSLVFILGGANTEAFFGQGTRLTVV.